Listed here are 26 T cell receptor beta chains from one sample, sequenced in a study of monozygotic twins with inflammatory bowel disease. TCRdb re-called the 5' RACE reads and shows each CDR3 protein once, DNA omitted. The sample table includes about 210,000 distinct CDR3 sequences. Sequenced: blood. Every receptor here comes from a human donor with ulcerative colitis or Crohn's disease, or a healthy co-twin of an affected twin (not recorded which).

V usage is TRBV5-6 and J usage is TRBJ1-2; TCRdb returns TRBD1, unconfirmable since there is no DNA. The CDR3 spans 16 residues. CDR1 and CDR2 (germline): SGHDT, YYEEEE. The CDR3 is CASRRDRGVTNYGYTF.

This chain connects TRBV5-1 to TRBJ2-7; the D call from TCRdb, TRBD2, cannot be confirmed without DNA. The CDR3 loop spans 15 amino acids. From germline, CDR1 is SGHRS and CDR2 YFSETQ. The CDR3 loop is CASSFGAGGDYEQYF.

V usage is TRBV2 and J usage is TRBJ1-1; with no DNA, the TCRdb D assignment of TRBD1 cannot be verified. Germline-derived CDR1 and CDR2 are SNHLY and FYNNEI. This CDR3 region has 12 residues. The CDR3 protein is CASTAQGYRAFF.

The chain links TRBV5-6 to TRBJ1-5; TCRdb returns TRBD1, unconfirmable since there is no DNA. This CDR3 is 16 amino acids long. Germline CDR1 and CDR2: SGHDT and YYEEEE. The CDR3 reads CASSLLRDLSNQPQHF.

The chain employs TRBV20-1 and TRBJ1-4; TCRdb calls TRBD1, which cannot be checked without DNA. The CDR3 consists of 15 residues. Germline loops: CDR1 DFQATT, CDR2 SNEGSKA (reference sequence). CDR3 amino acids: CSARDRGQGDEKLFF.

This rearrangement joins TRBV20-1 to TRBJ2-1; without DNA, the TCRdb call of TRBD2 cannot be checked. The CDR3 is 12 amino acids. Germline V gene data show CDR1 as DFQATT and CDR2 as SNEGSKA (reference sequence). The CDR3 sequence is CSAGMGSLVQFF.

V and J are TRBV13 and TRBJ2-2. This CDR3 is built from 12 residues. Germline V gene data show CDR1 as PRHDT and CDR2 as FYEKMQ (reference sequence). The CDR3 is CASRRDGWELFF.

The rearrangement uses TRBV20-1 and TRBJ2-3; absent DNA, TCRdb's TRBD2 call cannot be checked. The CDR3 totals 14 residues. CDR1 and CDR2 (germline): DFQATT, SNEGSKA (reference sequence). The CDR3 is CSAPLRGSTDTQYF.

This chain connects TRBV24-1 to TRBJ2-1; the D call from TCRdb, TRBD1, cannot be confirmed without DNA. There are 17 residues in the CDR3. Germline CDR1 is KGHDR and CDR2 is SFDVKD. The CDR3 sequence is CATSDYTGGRSYNEQFF.

The V call is TRBV6-5, the J call TRBJ2-7; there is no DNA to check the TCRdb D call of TRBD1. The CDR3 sequence is 15 residues long. Germline loops: CDR1 MNHEY, CDR2 SVGAGI. CDR3 amino acids: CASSYPATGPTEQYF.

The chain recombines TRBV5-1 with TRBJ2-5; the TRBD2 assignment by TCRdb is unverifiable without DNA. The CDR3 is 13 residues long. Germline V CDR1 and CDR2: SGHRS, YFSETQ. The CDR3 protein is CASRTSGVETQYF.

The J gene is TRBJ1-2, the V gene TRBV2. Germline CDR1 is SNHLY and CDR2 is FYNNEI. This CDR3 has 13 amino acids. CDR3 sequence reads: CASSATAQPHYTF.

V is TRBV14 and J is TRBJ2-1; the TCRdb D gene call, TRBD1, has no DNA to confirm it. The CDR3 is 14 residues long. Germline V gene data show CDR1 as SGHDN and CDR2 as FVKESK. The chain's CDR3 is CASSLRGRDNEQFF.

CDR3 sequence reads: CASSERQGWSYEQYF. The chain couples TRBV2 to TRBJ2-7; TCRdb names TRBD2, which stays unverified in the absence of DNA. The CDR3 totals 15 residues. Germline-derived CDR1 and CDR2 are SNHLY and FYNNEI.

The gene calls are TRBV12-3 or TRBV12-4 and TRBJ2-2; the TRBD1 assignment by TCRdb is unverifiable without DNA. This CDR3 has 12 residues. The CDR3 region is CASSPGYGELFF.

The chain couples TRBV7-9 to TRBJ2-3. This CDR3 is built from 15 residues. In germline, CDR1 is SEHNR, CDR2 FQNEAQ (reference sequence). Here the CDR3 reads CASSLVLGSTDTQYF.

The rearrangement links TRBV28 to TRBJ1-2; TCRdb's D gene call, TRBD1, goes unchecked for lack of DNA. Germline CDR1 MDHEN, CDR2 SYDVKM. The CDR3 has 15 amino acids. The chain's CDR3 is CASSYRPGGGYGYTF.

The V and J genes are TRBV7-3 and TRBJ2-1; TCRdb reports TRBD2, a call that lacks DNA to check it against. In germline, CDR1 is SGHTA, CDR2 FQGTGA. The CDR3 sequence is 16 residues long. This chain's CDR3 is CASSLSSGGIYNEQFF. The full variable domain, rest sourced from reference TRBV7-3 and TRBJ2-1, is GAGVSQTPSNKVTEKGKYVELRCDPISGHTALYWYRQSLGQGPEFLIYFQGTGAADDSGLPNDRFFAVRPEGSVSTLKIQRTERGDSAVYLCASSLSSGGIYNEQFFGPGTRLTVL.

The chain recombines TRBV9 with TRBJ2-1; as DNA is missing, the TRBD1 call by TCRdb cannot be tested. The CDR3 has 15 amino acids. From germline, CDR1 is SGDLS and CDR2 YYNGEE. Here the CDR3 reads CASSPGRSAYNEQFF.

This rearrangement joins TRBV27 to TRBJ1-1. The length of the CDR3 is 14 residues. Germline values: CDR1 MNHEY, CDR2 SMNVEV (reference sequence). The CDR3 sequence is CASISRVLNTEAFF.

The chain is built from TRBV9 and TRBJ2-1; the D call from TCRdb, TRBD1, cannot be confirmed without DNA. This CDR3 spans 14 amino acids. Germline values: CDR1 SGDLS, CDR2 YYNGEE. CDR3 sequence reads: CASSRYREDNEQFF. The variable domain in full, completed from reference TRBV9 and TRBJ2-1, reads DSGVTQTPKHLITATGQRVTLRCSPRSGDLSVYWYQQSLDQGLQFLIQYYNGEERAKGNILERFSAQQFPDLHSELNLSSLELGDSALYFCASSRYREDNEQFFGPGTRLTVL.

The CDR3: CASSLDRDREVKNIQYF. V is TRBV12-3 or TRBV12-4 and J is TRBJ2-4; TCRdb lists TRBD1, though no DNA is available to test this call. The CDR3 spans 17 residues.

This rearrangement joins TRBV7-2 to TRBJ2-3. This CDR3 contains 15 residues. Germline V gene data show CDR1 as SGHTA and CDR2 as FQGNSA. This CDR3 reads CASSLTRGNTDTQYF. The whole variable domain, remainder taken from reference TRBV7-2 and TRBJ2-3, is GAGVSQSPSNKVTEKGKDVELRCDPISGHTALYWYRQSLGQGLEFLIYFQGNSAPDKSGLPSDRFSAERTGGSVSTLTIQRTQQEDSAVYLCASSLTRGNTDTQYFGPGTRLTVL.

The chain combines TRBV5-1 with TRBJ2-1; checking the TCRdb D call of TRBD1 is not possible without DNA. The CDR3 runs 14 residues. Germline V gives CDR1 SGHRS, CDR2 YFSETQ. The CDR3 loop is CASSLGQSYNEQFF.

The chain links TRBV6-1 to TRBJ2-7; TCRdb indicates TRBD1, and absent DNA this call remains unverified. The CDR3 is 15 residues long. Germline CDR1 MNHNS, CDR2 SASEGT. CDR3 residues: CATEKGTGGSYEQYF.

The chain has TRBV5-1 and TRBJ2-3; the TCRdb call, TRBD1, lacks DNA for checking. The CDR3 totals 17 residues. Germline assignment: CDR1 SGHRS and CDR2 YFSETQ. CDR3: CASSSGQGAIGTDTQYF.